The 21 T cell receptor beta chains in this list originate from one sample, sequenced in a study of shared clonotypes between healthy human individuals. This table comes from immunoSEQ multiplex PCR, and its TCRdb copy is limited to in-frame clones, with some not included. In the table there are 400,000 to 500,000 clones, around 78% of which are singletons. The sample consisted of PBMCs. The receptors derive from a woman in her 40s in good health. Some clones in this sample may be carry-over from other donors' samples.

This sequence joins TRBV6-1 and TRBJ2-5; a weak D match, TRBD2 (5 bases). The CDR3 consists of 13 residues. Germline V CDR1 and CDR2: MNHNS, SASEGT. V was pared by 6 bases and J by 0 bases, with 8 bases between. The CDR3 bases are TGTGCCAGCAGCAAGGACTACCAAGAGACCCAGTACTTC. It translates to CASSKDYQETQYF.

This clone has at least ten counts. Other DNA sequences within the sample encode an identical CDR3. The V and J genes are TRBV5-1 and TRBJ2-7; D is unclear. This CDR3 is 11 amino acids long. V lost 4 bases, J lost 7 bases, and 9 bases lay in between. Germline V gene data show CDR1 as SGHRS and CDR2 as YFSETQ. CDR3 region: CASSLLTEQYF. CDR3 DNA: TGCGCCAGCAGCCTCCTAACAGAGCAGTACTTC.

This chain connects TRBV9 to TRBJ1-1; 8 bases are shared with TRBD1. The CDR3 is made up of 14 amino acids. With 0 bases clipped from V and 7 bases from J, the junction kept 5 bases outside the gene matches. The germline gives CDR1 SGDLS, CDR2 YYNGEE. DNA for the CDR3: TGTGCCAGCAGCGTAGGGGACAGGACACTTGAAGCTTTCTTT. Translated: CASSVGDRTLEAFF.

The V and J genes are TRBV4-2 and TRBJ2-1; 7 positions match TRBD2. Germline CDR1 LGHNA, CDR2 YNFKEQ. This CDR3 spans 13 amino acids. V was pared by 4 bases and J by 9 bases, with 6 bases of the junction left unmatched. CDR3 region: CASSLGRKGEQFF. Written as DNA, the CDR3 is TGTGCCAGCAGCCTCGGGAGGAAGGGTGAGCAGTTCTTC.

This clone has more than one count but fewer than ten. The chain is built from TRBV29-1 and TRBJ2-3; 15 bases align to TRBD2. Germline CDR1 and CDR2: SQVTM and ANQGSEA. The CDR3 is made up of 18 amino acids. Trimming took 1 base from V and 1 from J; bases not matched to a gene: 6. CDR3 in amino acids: CSVEGGLAGGLGTDTQYF. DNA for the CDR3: TGCAGCGTTGAAGGGGGACTAGCGGGAGGTTTGGGCACAGATACGCAGTATTTT.

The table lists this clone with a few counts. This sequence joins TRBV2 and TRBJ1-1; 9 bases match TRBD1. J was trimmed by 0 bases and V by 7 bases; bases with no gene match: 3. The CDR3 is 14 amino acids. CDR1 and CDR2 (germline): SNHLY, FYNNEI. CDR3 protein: CASMGTGLNTEAFF. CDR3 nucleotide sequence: TGTGCCAGCATGGGGACAGGGTTGAACACTGAAGCTTTCTTT.

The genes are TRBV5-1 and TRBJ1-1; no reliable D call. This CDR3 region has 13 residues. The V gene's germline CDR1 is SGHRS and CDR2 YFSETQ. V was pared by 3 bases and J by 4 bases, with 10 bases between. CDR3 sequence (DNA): TGCGCCAGCAGCTCCGATCCTTCCACTGAAGCTTTCTTT. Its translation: CASSSDPSTEAFF.

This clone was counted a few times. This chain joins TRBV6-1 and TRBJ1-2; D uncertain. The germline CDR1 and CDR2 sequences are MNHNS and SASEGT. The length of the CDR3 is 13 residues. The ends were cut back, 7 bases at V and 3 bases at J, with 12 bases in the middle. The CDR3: CASIPRSDYGYTF. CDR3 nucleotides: TGTGCCAGCATACCCAGGAGCGACTATGGCTACACCTTC.

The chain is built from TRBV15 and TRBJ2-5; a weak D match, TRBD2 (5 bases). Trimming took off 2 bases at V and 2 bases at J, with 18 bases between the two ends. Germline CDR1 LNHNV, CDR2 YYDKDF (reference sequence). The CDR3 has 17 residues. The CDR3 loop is CATSRRLDSGSQETQYF. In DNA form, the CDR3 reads TGTGCCACCAGCAGACGACTGGACTCGGGCTCGCAAGAGACCCAGTACTTC.

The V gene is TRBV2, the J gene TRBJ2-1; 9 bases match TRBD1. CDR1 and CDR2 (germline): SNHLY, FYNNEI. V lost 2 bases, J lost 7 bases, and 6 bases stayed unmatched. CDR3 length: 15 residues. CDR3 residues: CASSEPHRGLNEQFF. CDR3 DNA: TGTGCCAGCAGTGAACCTCACAGGGGGCTGAATGAGCAGTTCTTC. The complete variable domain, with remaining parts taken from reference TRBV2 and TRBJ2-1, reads EPEVTQTPSHQVTQMGQEVILRCVPISNHLYFYWYRQILGQKVEFLVSFYNNEISEKSEIFDDQFSVERPDGSNFTLKIRSTKLEDSAMYFCASSEPHRGLNEQFFGPGTRLTVL.

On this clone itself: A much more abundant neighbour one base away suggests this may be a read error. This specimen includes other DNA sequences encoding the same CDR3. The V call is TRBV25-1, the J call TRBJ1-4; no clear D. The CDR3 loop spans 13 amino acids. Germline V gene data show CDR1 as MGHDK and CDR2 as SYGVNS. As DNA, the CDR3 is TGTGCCAGCAGTGAAAGCCCGGCTGAAAAACTGTTCTTT. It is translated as CASSESPAEKLFF.

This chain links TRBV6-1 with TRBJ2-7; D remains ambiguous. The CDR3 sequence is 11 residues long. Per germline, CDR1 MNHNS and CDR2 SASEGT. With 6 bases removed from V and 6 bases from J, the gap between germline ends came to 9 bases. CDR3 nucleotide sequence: TGTGCCAGCAGCGACCGACTCGAGCAGTACTTC. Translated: CASSDRLEQYF.

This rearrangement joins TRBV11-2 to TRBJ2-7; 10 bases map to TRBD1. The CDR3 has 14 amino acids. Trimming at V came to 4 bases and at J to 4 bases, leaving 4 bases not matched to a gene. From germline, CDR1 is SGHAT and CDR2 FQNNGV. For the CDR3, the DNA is TGTGCCAGCAGCTCCGACAGGGGGCTATACGAGCAGTACTTC. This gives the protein CASSSDRGLYEQYF.

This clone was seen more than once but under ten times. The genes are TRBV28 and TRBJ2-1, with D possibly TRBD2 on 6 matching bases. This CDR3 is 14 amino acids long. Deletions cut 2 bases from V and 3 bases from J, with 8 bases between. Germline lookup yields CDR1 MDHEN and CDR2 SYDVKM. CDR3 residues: CASSLRGIYNEQFF. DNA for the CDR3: TGTGCCAGCAGTTTACGCGGGATCTACAATGAGCAGTTCTTC.

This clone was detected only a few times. The DNA for the CDR3 is TGCGCCAGCAGTGCTAGCGGGAGGACAGATACGCAGTATTTT. This codes for CASSASGRTDTQYF. The chain is built from TRBV10-2 and TRBJ2-3; 11 positions match TRBD2. The V and J ends lost 4 bases and 3 bases, in that order; junction bases with no gene match: 0. This CDR3 is built from 14 residues. The V gene's germline CDR1 is WSHSY and CDR2 SAAADI.

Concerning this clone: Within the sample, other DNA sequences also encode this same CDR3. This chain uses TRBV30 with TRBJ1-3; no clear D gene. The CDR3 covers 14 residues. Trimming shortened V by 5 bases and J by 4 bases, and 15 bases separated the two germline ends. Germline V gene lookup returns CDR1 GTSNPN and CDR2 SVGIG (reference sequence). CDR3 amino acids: CAWSDGHSGNTIYF. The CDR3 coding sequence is TGTGCCTGGTCCGACGGTCACTCCGGAAACACCATATATTTT. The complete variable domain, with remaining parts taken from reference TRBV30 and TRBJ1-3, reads SQTIHQWPATLVQPVGSPLSLECTVEGTSNPNLYWYRQAAGRGLQLLFYSVGIGQISSEVPQNLSASRPQDRQFILSSKKLLLSDSGFYLCAWSDGHSGNTIYFGEGSWLTVV.

The CDR3 DNA sequence: TGTGCCAGCAGTGACAGATCAACTAATGAAAAACTGTTTTTT. Protein: CASSDRSTNEKLFF. The gene calls are TRBV2 and TRBJ1-4; D ambiguous. In germline, CDR1 is SNHLY, CDR2 FYNNEI. This CDR3 is 14 amino acids long. V was clipped by 3 bases and J by 0 bases, with 5 bases between them.

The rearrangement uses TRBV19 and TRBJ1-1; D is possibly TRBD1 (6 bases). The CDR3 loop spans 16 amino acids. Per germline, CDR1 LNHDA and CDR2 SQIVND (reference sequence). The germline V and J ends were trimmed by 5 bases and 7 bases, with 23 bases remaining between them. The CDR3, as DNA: TGTGCCAGTAGTCCCTCCCCGGCCAGGGGCGAGGGTGAAGCTTTCTTT. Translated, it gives CASSPSPARGEGEAFF.

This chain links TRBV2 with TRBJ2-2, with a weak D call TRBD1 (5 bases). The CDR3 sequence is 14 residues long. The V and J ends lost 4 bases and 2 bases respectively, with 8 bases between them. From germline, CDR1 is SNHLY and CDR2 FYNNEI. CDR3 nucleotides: TGTGCCAGCAGTGGCGACAGCAACACCGGGGAGCTGTTTTTT. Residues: CASSGDSNTGELFF.

This CDR3 is CASSPHPGTVNEKLFF. CDR3 nucleotide sequence: TGTGCCAGTAGTCCCCACCCCGGGACGGTTAATGAAAAACTGTTTTTT. V and J are TRBV19 and TRBJ1-4; a weak D match, TRBD1 (5 bases). The V end lost 5 bases, the J end lost 4 bases, and 17 bases lay between the germline ends. Looked up from germline, CDR1 is LNHDA and CDR2 is SQIVND (reference sequence). This CDR3 has 16 amino acids.

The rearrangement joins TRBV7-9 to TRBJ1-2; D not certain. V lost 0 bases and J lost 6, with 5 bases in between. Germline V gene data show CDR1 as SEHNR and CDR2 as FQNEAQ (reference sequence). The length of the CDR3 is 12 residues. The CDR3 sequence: CASSLAENGYTF. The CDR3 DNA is TGTGCCAGCAGCTTAGCTGAAAATGGCTACACCTTC.